The 30 T cell receptor beta chains listed next were all sequenced from one sample in a study of T cells in localized non-small cell lung cancer. Sequenced by immunoSEQ multiplex PCR; TCRdb stores in-frame clones only, minus some. Of about 2,700 clones listed, just under 25% are singletons. This specimen was lung tumor tissue, taken before any cancer treatment. Receptors originate from a male donor aged 60 or over with stage I lung adenocarcinoma.

This clone has just a few counts. The chain uses TRBV6-8 and TRBJ2-3, with D unresolved. Trimming removed 1 base at V and 3 bases at J, with 5 bases between. CDR3 length: 13 residues. In germline, CDR1 is MNHGY, CDR2 SAAAGT. The CDR3 loop is CASSYYQTDTQYF. Here the CDR3 DNA reads TGTGCCAGCAGTTACTACCAAACAGATACGCAGTATTTT.

The V call is TRBV6-8, the J call TRBJ2-6; 8 nucleotides align to TRBD1. The germline V gene encodes CDR1 MNHGY and CDR2 SAAAGT. J lost 2 bases, V lost 6 bases, and 12 bases had no gene match. CDR3 length equals 18 residues. This chain's CDR3 is CASRPRQGIYTGANVLTF. CDR3 in DNA: TGTGCCAGCAGGCCCCGACAGGGGATATATACTGGGGCCAACGTCCTGACTTTC.

The chain has TRBV6-8 and TRBJ1-4; tentative D call: TRBD1 (6 bases). V shed 6 bases and J shed 5 bases, with 13 bases lying between them. Germline V gene data show CDR1 as MNHGY and CDR2 as SAAAGT. CDR3 length: 14 amino acids. The CDR3 sequence is CASSSGGPNEKLFF. The CDR3 bases are TGTGCCAGCAGCTCGGGGGGCCCCAATGAAAAACTGTTTTTT.

This clone turned up a few times. This rearrangement joins TRBV6-8 to TRBJ1-1; 8 bases are shared with TRBD1. J lost 4 bases, V lost 7 bases, and 5 bases had no gene match. This CDR3 region has 13 residues. From germline, CDR1 is MNHGY and CDR2 SAAAGT. This CDR3 is CASISTGVTEAFF. The CDR3 bases are TGTGCCAGCATCTCGACAGGGGTCACTGAAGCTTTCTTT.

The chain recombines TRBV6-8 with TRBJ2-1; possible D gene TRBD1, 6 bases. From germline, CDR1 is MNHGY and CDR2 SAAAGT. V was shortened by 6 bases and J by 2 bases, with 8 bases between the two germline ends. The CDR3 is made up of 13 amino acids. The CDR3 is CASRDSPYNEQFF. CDR3 bases: TGTGCCAGCAGGGACAGTCCCTACAATGAGCAGTTCTTC.

V is TRBV19 and J is TRBJ2-7, with TRBD1 identical over 7 bases. Trimming at V came to 5 bases and at J to 2 bases, leaving 9 bases not matched to a gene. The CDR3 is 15 residues long. CDR1 and CDR2 from the germline V gene are LNHDA and SQIVND (reference sequence). CDR3 in amino acids: CASSFRDSRAYEQYF. CDR3 bases: TGTGCCAGTAGTTTCCGGGACAGTCGTGCCTACGAGCAGTACTTC.

This chain uses TRBV11-3 with TRBJ1-3, with no clear D. CDR1 SGHNT and CDR2 YENEEA come from the germline V gene. The CDR3 covers 14 residues. The V and J ends lost 5 bases and 4 bases respectively, with 12 bases between them. The CDR3 loop is CASSPGERGNTIYF. In nucleotides, the CDR3 is TGTGCCAGCAGCCCTGGGGAGAGGGGAAACACCATATATTTT.

The V gene is TRBV6-8, the J gene TRBJ1-6; D uncertain. Germline V lookup: CDR1 MNHGY, CDR2 SAAAGT. The ends were cut back, 5 bases at V and 8 bases at J, with 13 bases in the middle. There are 14 residues in the CDR3. The CDR3 reads CASSPTPRDSPLHF. CDR3 DNA sequence: TGTGCCAGCAGTCCGACCCCGAGGGATTCACCCCTCCACTTT.

This clone was seen more than once but under ten times. This chain uses TRBV6-8 with TRBJ2-7; 10 nucleotides match TRBD2. This CDR3 contains 16 residues. CDR1 MNHGY and CDR2 SAAAGT come from the germline V gene. J lost 6 bases, V lost 4 bases, and 12 bases had no gene match. CDR3 sequence: CASSSPEREGRGEQYF. The CDR3 bases are TGTGCCAGCAGTTCTCCTGAGCGGGAGGGCCGGGGCGAGCAGTACTTC.

This clone rates as medium-sized. The V call is TRBV11-3, the J call TRBJ1-4, with a possible D match to TRBD1 (5 bases). Germline CDR1 reads SGHNT; CDR2 reads YENEEA. V gave up 5 bases and J gave up 7 bases, with 17 bases separating them. The CDR3 covers 15 residues. This chain's CDR3 is CASSAQQAVSEKLFF. In nucleotides, the CDR3 is TGTGCCAGCAGCGCGCAACAGGCGGTCAGTGAAAAACTGTTTTTT.

CDR3 protein: CAIRGGDETQYF. Written as DNA, the CDR3 is TGTGCCATCAGGGGCGGGGATGAGACCCAGTACTTC. The rearrangement links TRBV6-8 to TRBJ2-5; the D gene could be TRBD1 or TRBD2 (6 bases each). This CDR3 spans 12 amino acids. The V and J ends lost 10 bases and 5 bases respectively, with 14 bases between them. Germline CDR1 is MNHGY and CDR2 is SAAAGT.

By sample fraction, this clone is medium-sized. This chain links TRBV9 with TRBJ1-1; a weak D match, TRBD1 (5 bases). The CDR3 sequence is 13 residues long. V lost 5 bases and J lost 4, with 12 bases in between. Germline values: CDR1 SGDLS, CDR2 YYNGEE. The CDR3 is CASSYVGTTEAFF. The CDR3 DNA follows: TGTGCCAGCAGTTACGTTGGGACCACTGAAGCTTTCTTT.

A few counts support this clone. The chain is built from TRBV11-3 and TRBJ2-5; no clear D gene. CDR1 is SGHNT, CDR2 YENEEA, per germline. Between the trimmed V and J ends, which lost 2 bases and 0 bases, there was a span of 10 bases. The CDR3 is 15 residues long. Written as DNA, the CDR3 is TGTGCCAGCAGCTTACGTAACACCCACCAAGAGACCCAGTACTTC. Amino acids: CASSLRNTHQETQYF.

This chain joins TRBV10-3 and TRBJ1-2, with D tentatively TRBD1 (6 bases). With 10 bases removed from V and 0 bases from J, the gap between germline ends came to 15 bases. The CDR3 is 14 amino acids. Germline V gives CDR1 ENHRY, CDR2 SYGVKD. The CDR3 region has the DNA TGTGCCAGCTTACGGACAGAAGCTAACTATGGCTACACCTTC. It specifies CASLRTEANYGYTF.

This clone was counted only a few times. The V and J genes are TRBV28 and TRBJ1-2; 8 nucleotides align to TRBD1. Germline lookup yields CDR1 MDHEN and CDR2 SYDVKM. The CDR3 has 16 amino acids. V trimming: 5 bases; J trimming: 4 bases; junction bases outside the gene matches: 12. CDR3 nucleotides: TGTGCCAGCAGTCAGCTTCCGGGACAGGAAAGCTATGGCTACACCTTC. It yields the protein CASSQLPGQESYGYTF.

V usage is TRBV9 and J usage is TRBJ2-3; D unclear. In germline, CDR1 is SGDLS, CDR2 YYNGEE. Trimming removed 4 bases at V and 2 bases at J, with 11 bases between. The CDR3 is made up of 14 amino acids. The CDR3 loop is CASSNREDTDTQYF. The CDR3 nucleotides are TGTGCCAGCAGCAACAGAGAGGACACAGATACGCAGTATTTT.

This clone was detected a few times. The chain carries TRBV7-5 and TRBJ2-1; no DNA check was done on the table's D call, TRBD2. TRBV7-5 is a pseudogene segment. The CDR3 is 16 residues long. The CDR3 loop reads CASSLVSRGLNNEQFF. As DNA, the CDR3 is TGTGCCAGCAGCTTAGTGTCCCGCGGGTTAAACAATGAGCAGTTCTTC.

The V and J genes are TRBV19 and TRBJ2-3; 8 bases are shared with TRBD1. The V gene end was trimmed by 6 bases and the J gene end by 4 bases; junction bases not matched to a gene: 3. The germline CDR1 and CDR2 sequences are LNHDA and SQIVND (reference sequence). CDR3 size: 13 residues. The CDR3 bases are TGTGCCAGTAGCAGGGGGCTGGCAGATACGCAGTATTTT. It yields the protein CASSRGLADTQYF.

The V call is TRBV11-3, the J call TRBJ2-7; 7 bases are a match to TRBD2. Germline trimming cut 5 bases from V and 2 bases from J; bases unmatched to any gene: 6. The germline V gene has CDR1 SGHNT and CDR2 YENEEA. The CDR3 sequence is 14 residues long. CDR3 coding DNA: TGTGCCAGCAGCCAAAGCGGGAATGCCTACGAGCAGTACTTC. Amino acids: CASSQSGNAYEQYF.

The chain uses TRBV11-3 and TRBJ2-2; D ambiguous. Germline V lookup: CDR1 SGHNT, CDR2 YENEEA. CDR3 length equals 14 residues. V lost 1 base, J lost 8 bases, and 11 bases lay in between. The CDR3 protein is CASSLGPVTGELFF. The CDR3 coding sequence is TGTGCCAGCAGCTTAGGGCCTGTGACTGGGGAGCTGTTTTTT. The variable domain in full, with the rest retrieved from reference TRBV11-3 and TRBJ2-2, is EAGVVQSPRYKIIEKKQPVAFWCNPISGHNTLYWYLQNLGQGPELLIRYENEEAVDDSQLPKDRFSAERLKGVDSTLKIQPAELGDSAVYLCASSLGPVTGELFFGEGSRLTVL.

V is TRBV18 and J is TRBJ2-7; D possibly corresponds to TRBD2 (5 bases). V gave up 3 bases and J gave up 5 bases, with 11 bases separating them. The CDR3 runs 13 residues. Germline assignment: CDR1 KGHSH and CDR2 LQKENI. The CDR3 region has the DNA TGTGCCAGCTCACCCCTAAGGGAGAACGAGCAGTACTTC. Translated: CASSPLRENEQYF.

This chain joins TRBV5-1 and TRBJ2-4; a possible D gene is TRBD1 (6 bases). The V gene's germline CDR1 is SGHRS and CDR2 YFSETQ. Deletions cut 5 bases from V and 2 bases from J, with 14 bases between. The CDR3 is 15 amino acids. CDR3 DNA: TGCGCCAGCAGACCTACAGGGTCCTCCAAAAACATTCAGTACTTC. Its translation is CASRPTGSSKNIQYF.

In its sample, this clone was seen a few times. The gene calls are TRBV18 and TRBJ2-7; 14 positions match TRBD2. The CDR3 spans 16 residues. Trimming at V came to 1 base and at J to 4 bases, leaving 3 bases not matched to a gene. From germline, CDR1 is KGHSH and CDR2 LQKENI. The CDR3 loop is CASSPLGTSGSYEQYF. As DNA, the CDR3 is TGTGCCAGCTCACCACTCGGGACTAGCGGGAGTTACGAGCAGTACTTC. Full variable domain (missing parts from reference TRBV18 and TRBJ2-7): NAGVMQNPRHLVRRRGQEARLRCSPMKGHSHVYWYRQLPEEGLKFMVYLQKENIIDESGMPKERFSAEFPKEGPSILRIQQVVRGDSAAYFCASSPLGTSGSYEQYFGPGTRLTVT.

The sample holds a few counts of this clone. The chain has TRBV19 and TRBJ1-4, with 8 bases lining up with TRBD1. The ends lost 7 bases at V and 10 bases at J; junction bases unmatched: 17. This CDR3 contains 16 residues. Germline V gene data show CDR1 as LNHDA and CDR2 as SQIVND (reference sequence). In DNA, the CDR3 is TGTGCCAGTATAAGGAACGTGTTGGACAGGGACAGAAAACTGTTTTTT. Its translation is CASIRNVLDRDRKLFF.

The chain is built from TRBV19 and TRBJ2-3; tentatively, D is TRBD1 or TRBD2 (6 bases each). Germline V gene sequence: CDR1 LNHDA, CDR2 SQIVND (reference sequence). The V end was cut by 4 bases, the J end by 1 base, with 15 bases between. The CDR3 consists of 16 residues. The CDR3 nucleotides are TGTGCCAGTAGTACCCCCTCAGGGGAGGGCACAGATACGCAGTATTTT. It specifies CASSTPSGEGTDTQYF.

The chain recombines TRBV4-1 with TRBJ2-5, with 8 bases matching TRBD2. Germline CDR1 MGHRA, CDR2 YSYEKL. The CDR3 runs 14 residues. V trimming: 4 bases; J trimming: 4 bases; junction bases outside the gene matches: 5. CDR3 coding DNA: TGCGCCAGCAGCCCGGGACTAGGGGGAGAGACCCAGTACTTC. Its translation is CASSPGLGGETQYF.

V gene TRBV16 combines with J gene TRBJ1-1; possible D gene TRBD1, 6 bases. CDR3 size: 16 residues. V was pared by 2 bases and J by 1 base, with 14 bases between. CDR1 and CDR2 from the germline V gene are KGHSY and FQNENV. CDR3 sequence: CASSQHETGKNTEAFF. The DNA of the CDR3 is TGTGCCAGCAGCCAACATGAAACAGGGAAGAACACTGAAGCTTTCTTT.

This sequence joins TRBV19 and TRBJ2-3; TRBD2 agrees at 11 bases. The CDR3 runs to 17 residues. Germline-derived CDR1 and CDR2 are LNHDA and SQIVND (reference sequence). The V segment lost 3 bases and the J segment 2 bases; nucleotides outside the gene matches: 7. DNA of the CDR3: TGTGCCAGTAGTATCCCCCTAGCGGGGGGCTCCACAGATACGCAGTATTTT. Its translation is CASSIPLAGGSTDTQYF.

This clone was found a few times. This chain joins TRBV11-3 and TRBJ2-2; the D gene is possibly TRBD1 (5 bases). This CDR3 region has 18 residues. With 5 bases removed from V and 3 bases from J, the gap between germline ends came to 22 bases. The germline V gene has CDR1 SGHNT and CDR2 YENEEA. CDR3 sequence (DNA): TGTGCCAGCAGCCCCGGTCCCCCGGACACTTACTACACCGGGGAGCTGTTTTTT. It yields the protein CASSPGPPDTYYTGELFF.

The table lists this clone with a few counts. The rearrangement uses TRBV15 and TRBJ1-5, with D unclear. This CDR3 is built from 14 residues. Germline V CDR1 and CDR2: LNHNV, YYDKDF (reference sequence). V lost 0 bases to trimming and J lost 2 bases, with 5 bases between them. CDR3 sequence: CATSRDGRNQPQHF. In DNA, the CDR3 is TGTGCCACCAGCAGAGATGGGCGCAATCAGCCCCAGCATTTT.